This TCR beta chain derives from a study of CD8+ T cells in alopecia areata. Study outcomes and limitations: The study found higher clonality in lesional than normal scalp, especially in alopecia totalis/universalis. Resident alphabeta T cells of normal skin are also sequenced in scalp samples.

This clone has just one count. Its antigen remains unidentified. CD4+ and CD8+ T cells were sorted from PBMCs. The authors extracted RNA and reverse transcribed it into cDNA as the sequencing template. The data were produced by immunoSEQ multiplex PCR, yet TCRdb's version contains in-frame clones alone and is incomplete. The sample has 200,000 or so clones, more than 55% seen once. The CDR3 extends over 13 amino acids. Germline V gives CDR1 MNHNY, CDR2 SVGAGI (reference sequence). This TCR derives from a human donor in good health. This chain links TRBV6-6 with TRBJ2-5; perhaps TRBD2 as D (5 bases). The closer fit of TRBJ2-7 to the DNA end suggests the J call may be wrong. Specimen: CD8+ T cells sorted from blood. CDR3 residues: CASSHADYYEQYF. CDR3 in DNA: TGTGCCAGCAGCCACGCCGACTACTACGAGCAGTACTTC.